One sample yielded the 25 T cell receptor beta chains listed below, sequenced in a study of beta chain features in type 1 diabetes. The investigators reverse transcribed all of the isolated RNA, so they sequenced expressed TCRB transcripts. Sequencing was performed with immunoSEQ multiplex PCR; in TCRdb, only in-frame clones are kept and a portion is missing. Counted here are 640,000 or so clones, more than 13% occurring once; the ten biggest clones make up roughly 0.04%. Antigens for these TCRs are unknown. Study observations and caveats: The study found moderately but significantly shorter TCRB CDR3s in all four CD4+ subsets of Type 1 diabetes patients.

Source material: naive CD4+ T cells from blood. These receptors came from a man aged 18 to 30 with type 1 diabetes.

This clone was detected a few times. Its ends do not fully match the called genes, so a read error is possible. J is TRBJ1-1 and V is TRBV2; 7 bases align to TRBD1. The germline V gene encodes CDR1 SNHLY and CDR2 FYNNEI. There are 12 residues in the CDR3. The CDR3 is CASKGDSAQAPF. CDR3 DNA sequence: TGTGCCAGCAAAGGGGACAGCGCCCAGGCACCATTT.

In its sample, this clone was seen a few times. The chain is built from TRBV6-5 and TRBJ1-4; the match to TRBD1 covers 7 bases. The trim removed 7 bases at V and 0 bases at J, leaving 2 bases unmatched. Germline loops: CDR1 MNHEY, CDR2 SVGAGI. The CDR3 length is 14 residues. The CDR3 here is CASTGTATNEKLFF. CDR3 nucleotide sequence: TGTGCCAGCACTGGGACAGCAACTAATGAAAAACTGTTTTTT.

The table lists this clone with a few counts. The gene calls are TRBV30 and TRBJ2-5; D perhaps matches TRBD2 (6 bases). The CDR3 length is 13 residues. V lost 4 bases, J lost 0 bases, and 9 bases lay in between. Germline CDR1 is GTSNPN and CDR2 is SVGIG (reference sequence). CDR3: CAWNRGYQETQYF. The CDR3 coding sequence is TGTGCCTGGAATCGGGGGTACCAAGAGACCCAGTACTTC.

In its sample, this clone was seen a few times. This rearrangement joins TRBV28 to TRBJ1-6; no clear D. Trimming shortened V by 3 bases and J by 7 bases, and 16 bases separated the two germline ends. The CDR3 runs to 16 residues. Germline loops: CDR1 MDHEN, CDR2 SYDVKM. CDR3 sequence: CASSLEGRRRNSPLHF. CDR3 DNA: TGTGCCAGCAGTTTGGAAGGTCGGCGCAGGAATTCACCCCTCCACTTT. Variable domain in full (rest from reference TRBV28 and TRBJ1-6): DVKVTQSSRYLVKRTGEKVFLECVQDMDHENMFWYRQDPGLGLRLIYFSYDVKMKEKGDIPEGYSVSREKKERFSLILESASTNQTSMYLCASSLEGRRRNSPLHFGNGTRLTVT.

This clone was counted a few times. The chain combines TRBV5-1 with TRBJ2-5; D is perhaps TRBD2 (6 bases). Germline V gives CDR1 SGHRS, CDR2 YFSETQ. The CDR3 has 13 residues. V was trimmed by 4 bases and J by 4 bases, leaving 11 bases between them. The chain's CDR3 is CASSAGSGETQYF. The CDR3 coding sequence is TGCGCCAGCAGCGCGGGGTCAGGAGAGACCCAGTACTTC.

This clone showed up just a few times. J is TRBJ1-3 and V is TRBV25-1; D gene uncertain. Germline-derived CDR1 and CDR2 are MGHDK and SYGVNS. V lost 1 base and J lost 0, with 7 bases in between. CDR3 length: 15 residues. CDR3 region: CASSEWFSSGNTIYF. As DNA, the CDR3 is TGTGCCAGCAGTGAATGGTTCAGCTCTGGAAACACCATATATTTT.

This chain's CDR3 is CAWSLKSGLLPQHF. CDR3 coding DNA: TGTGCCTGGAGCCTTAAAAGCGGTCTTTTGCCCCAGCATTTT. The rearrangement uses TRBV30 and TRBJ1-5; D not resolved. This CDR3 comprises 14 residues. Germline V gene lookup returns CDR1 GTSNPN and CDR2 SVGIG (reference sequence). Between the trimmed V and J ends, which lost 3 bases and 9 bases, there was a span of 18 bases.

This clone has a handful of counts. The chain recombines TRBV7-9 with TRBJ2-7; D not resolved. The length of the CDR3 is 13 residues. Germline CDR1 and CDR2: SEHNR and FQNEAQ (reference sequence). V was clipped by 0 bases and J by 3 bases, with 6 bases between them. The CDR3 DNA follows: TGTGCCAGCAGCTTAGCATCTAACTACGAGCAGTACTTC. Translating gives CASSLASNYEQYF.

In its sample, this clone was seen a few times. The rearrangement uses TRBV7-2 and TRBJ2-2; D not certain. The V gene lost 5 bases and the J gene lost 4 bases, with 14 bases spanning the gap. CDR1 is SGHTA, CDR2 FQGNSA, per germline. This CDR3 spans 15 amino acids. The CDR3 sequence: CASSLGRRPTGELFF. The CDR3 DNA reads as TGTGCCAGCAGCCTTGGACGGCGCCCCACCGGGGAGCTGTTTTTT.

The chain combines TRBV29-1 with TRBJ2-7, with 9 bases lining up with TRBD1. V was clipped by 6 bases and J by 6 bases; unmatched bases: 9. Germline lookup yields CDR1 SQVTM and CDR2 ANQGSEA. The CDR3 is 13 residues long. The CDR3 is CSVASQGAVEQYF. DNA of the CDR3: TGCAGCGTGGCTTCACAGGGGGCTGTCGAGCAGTACTTC.

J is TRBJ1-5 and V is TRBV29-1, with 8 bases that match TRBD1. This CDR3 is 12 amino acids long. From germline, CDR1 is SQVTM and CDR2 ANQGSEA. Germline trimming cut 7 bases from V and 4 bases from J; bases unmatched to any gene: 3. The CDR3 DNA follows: TGCAGCGCGAGACAGGGGAATCAGCCCCAGCATTTT. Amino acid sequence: CSARQGNQPQHF.

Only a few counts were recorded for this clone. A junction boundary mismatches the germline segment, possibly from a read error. CDR3: CASSLKQGRADF. In DNA form, the CDR3 reads TGTGCCAGCAGTTTAAAACAGGGAAGGGCAGACTTC. V is TRBV28 and J is TRBJ2-7; D is perhaps TRBD1 (6 bases). The CDR3 has 12 amino acids. The germline V gene encodes CDR1 MDHEN and CDR2 SYDVKM.

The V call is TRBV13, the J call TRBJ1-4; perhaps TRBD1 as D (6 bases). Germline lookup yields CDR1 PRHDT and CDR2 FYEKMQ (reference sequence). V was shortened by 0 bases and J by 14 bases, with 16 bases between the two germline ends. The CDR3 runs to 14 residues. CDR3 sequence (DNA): TGTGCCAGCAGCTTAGGTCGCAAGCAGGGGACCCTGTTTTTT. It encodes CASSLGRKQGTLFF.

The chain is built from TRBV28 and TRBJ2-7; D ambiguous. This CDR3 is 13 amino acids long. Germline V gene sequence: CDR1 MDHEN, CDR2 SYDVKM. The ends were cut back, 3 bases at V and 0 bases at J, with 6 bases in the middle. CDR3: CASSFSPSYEQYF. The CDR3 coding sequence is TGTGCCAGCAGTTTCTCACCCTCCTACGAGCAGTACTTC.

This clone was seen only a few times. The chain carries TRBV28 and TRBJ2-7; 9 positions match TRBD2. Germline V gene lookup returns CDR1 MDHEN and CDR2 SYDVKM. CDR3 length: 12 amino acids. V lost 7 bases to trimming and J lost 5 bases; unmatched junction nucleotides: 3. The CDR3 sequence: CASKGLAHEQYF. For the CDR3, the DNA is TGTGCCAGCAAGGGACTAGCCCACGAGCAGTACTTC. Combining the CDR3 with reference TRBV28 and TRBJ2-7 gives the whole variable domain DVKVTQSSRYLVKRTGEKVFLECVQDMDHENMFWYRQDPGLGLRLIYFSYDVKMKEKGDIPEGYSVSREKKERFSLILESASTNQTSMYLCASKGLAHEQYFGPGTRLTVT.

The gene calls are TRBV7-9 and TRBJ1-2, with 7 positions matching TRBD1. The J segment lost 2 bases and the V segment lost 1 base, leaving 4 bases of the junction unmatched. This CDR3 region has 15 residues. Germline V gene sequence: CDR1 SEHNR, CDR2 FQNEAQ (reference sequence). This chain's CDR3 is CASSLGRGINYGYTF. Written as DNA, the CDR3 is TGTGCCAGCAGCTTAGGCAGGGGGATCAACTATGGCTACACCTTC.

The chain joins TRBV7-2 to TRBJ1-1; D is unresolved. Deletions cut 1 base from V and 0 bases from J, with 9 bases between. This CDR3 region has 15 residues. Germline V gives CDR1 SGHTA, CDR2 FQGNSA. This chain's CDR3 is CASSLGHFMNTEAFF. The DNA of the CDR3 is TGTGCCAGCAGCTTAGGACACTTCATGAACACTGAAGCTTTCTTT.

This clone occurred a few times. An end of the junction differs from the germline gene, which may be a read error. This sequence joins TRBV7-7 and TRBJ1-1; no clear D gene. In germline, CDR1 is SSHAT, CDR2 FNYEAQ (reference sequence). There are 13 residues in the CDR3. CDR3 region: CASSLAVDTEAFF. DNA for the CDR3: TGTGCTAGCAGCTTAGCCGTTGACACTGAAGCTTTCTTT.

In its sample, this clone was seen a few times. The CDR3 protein is CAWANLSPGELFF. The CDR3 DNA is TGTGCCTGGGCTAACCTATCCCCCGGGGAGCTGTTTTTT. The chain uses TRBV30 and TRBJ2-2; unclear D gene. V shed 5 bases and J shed 6 bases, with 13 bases lying between them. This CDR3 contains 13 residues. The germline CDR1 and CDR2 sequences are GTSNPN and SVGIG (reference sequence).

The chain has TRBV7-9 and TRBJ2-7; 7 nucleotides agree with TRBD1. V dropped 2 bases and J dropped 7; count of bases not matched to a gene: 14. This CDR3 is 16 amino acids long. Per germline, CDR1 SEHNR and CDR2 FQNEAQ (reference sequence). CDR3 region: CASSLIEDRPSREQYF. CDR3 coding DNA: TGTGCCAGCAGCTTAATTGAGGACAGGCCATCAAGAGAGCAGTACTTC.

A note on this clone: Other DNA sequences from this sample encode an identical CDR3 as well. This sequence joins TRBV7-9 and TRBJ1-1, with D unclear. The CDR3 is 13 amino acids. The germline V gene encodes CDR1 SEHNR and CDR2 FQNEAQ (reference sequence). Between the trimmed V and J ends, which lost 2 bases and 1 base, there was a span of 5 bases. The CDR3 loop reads CASSLSENTEAFF. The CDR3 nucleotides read TGTGCCAGCAGCTTATCTGAGAACACTGAAGCTTTCTTT. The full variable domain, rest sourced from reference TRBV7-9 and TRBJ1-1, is DTGVSQNPRHKITKRGQNVTFRCDPISEHNRLYWYRQTLGQGPEFLTYFQNEAQLEKSRLLSDRFSAERPKGSFSTLEIQRTEQGDSAMYLCASSLSENTEAFFGQGTRLTVV.

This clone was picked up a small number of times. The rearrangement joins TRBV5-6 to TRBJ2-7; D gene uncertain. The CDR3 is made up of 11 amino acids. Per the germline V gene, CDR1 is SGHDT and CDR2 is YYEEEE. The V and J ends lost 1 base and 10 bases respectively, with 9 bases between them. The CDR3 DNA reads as TGTGCCAGCAGCTTGTTCGCGATTCAGTACTTC. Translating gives CASSLFAIQYF.

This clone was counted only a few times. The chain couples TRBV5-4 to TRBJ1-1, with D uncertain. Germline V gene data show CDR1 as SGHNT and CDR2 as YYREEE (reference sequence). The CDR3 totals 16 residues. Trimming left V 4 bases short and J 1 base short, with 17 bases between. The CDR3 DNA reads TGTGCCAGCAGCCCCGATCACGGAGTTGGGAACACTGAAGCTTTCTTT. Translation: CASSPDHGVGNTEAFF.

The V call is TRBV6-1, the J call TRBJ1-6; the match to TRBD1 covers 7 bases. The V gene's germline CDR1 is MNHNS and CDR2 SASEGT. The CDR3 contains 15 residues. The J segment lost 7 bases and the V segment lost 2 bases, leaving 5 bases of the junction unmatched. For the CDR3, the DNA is TGTGCCAGCAGTGAAATCGGGACAGCAAATTCACCCCTCCACTTT. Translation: CASSEIGTANSPLHF.

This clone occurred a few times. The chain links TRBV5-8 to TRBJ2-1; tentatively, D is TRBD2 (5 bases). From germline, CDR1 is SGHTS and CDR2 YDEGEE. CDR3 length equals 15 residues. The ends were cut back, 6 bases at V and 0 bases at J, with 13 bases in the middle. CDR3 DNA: TGTGCCAGCACGCCGAGGGTACTCTCCTACAATGAGCAGTTCTTC. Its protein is CASTPRVLSYNEQFF.